The 8 T cell receptor beta chains in this list originate from one sample, sequenced in a study of esophageal squamous cell carcinoma under preoperative chemotherapy. TCRdb fed the PCR reads into MiXCR, producing one record per CDR3 protein. This table holds about 19,000 distinct CDR3 sequences, 40% to 55% found once. Time point here: after preoperative PTX-NDP chemotherapy. This material was acquired from a patient given preoperative chemotherapy. The receptors originated from a human donor with esophageal squamous cell carcinoma. The donor label of this sample is uncertain.

This chain links TRBV12-3 or TRBV12-4 with TRBJ2-1; D possibly corresponds to TRBD2 (6 bases). The J call may be wrong; the DNA end is better matched by TRBJ2-7. CDR3 length: 12 residues. The CDR3 loop is CASSPGVYEQYF. CDR3 in DNA: TGTGCCAGCAGTCCGGGGGTGTACGAGCAGTACTTC.

This clonotype was recorded at least ten times. V gene TRBV25-1 combines with J gene TRBJ2-7; no definite D call. Germline values: CDR1 MGHDK, CDR2 SYGVNS. CDR3 length equals 11 residues. V was trimmed by 6 bases and J by 1 base, leaving 4 bases between them. The DNA of the CDR3 is TGTGCCAGCAGGGGGTCCTACGAGCAGTACTTC. Protein product: CASRGSYEQYF.

The table lists this clonotype with a count of one. The junction differs from germline at one of its ends, possibly a read error. The V gene is TRBV12-3 or TRBV12-4, the J gene TRBJ2-6, with TRBD1 as a possible D gene (6 bases). This CDR3 spans 16 amino acids. DNA of the CDR3: TGTGCCAGCAGTTTTTTACGGGCTGTGAGCACAGGGACGCAGTTTTTT. Amino acid sequence: CASSFLRAVSTGTQFF.

V and J are TRBV7-8 and TRBJ2-3; no definite D call. The tail of the sequence fits TRBJ2-7 better, so the J call may be wrong. Germline CDR1 reads SGHVS; CDR2 reads FQNEAQ. CDR3 length: 15 residues. CDR3 DNA sequence: TGTTCCCGCGGCTCGGCTAGGCGAACAAAAAACACGCAGTACTTC. Its protein product is CSRGSARRTKNTQYF.

This clonotype was observed many times. V and J are TRBV19 and TRBJ2-3; D may be TRBD1 (6 bases). The germline CDR1 and CDR2 sequences are LNHDA and SQIVND (reference sequence). The CDR3 sequence is 13 residues long. The germline V and J ends were trimmed by 10 bases and 0 bases, with 11 bases remaining between them. The CDR3 protein is CATRGSSTDTQYF. The DNA for the CDR3 is TGTGCCACGAGGGGGTCTAGCACAGATACGCAGTATTTT. The full variable domain, in which reference TRBV19 and TRBJ2-3 provide the parts outside the CDR3, is DGGITQSPKYLFRKEGQNVTLSCEQNLNHDAMYWYRQDPGQGLRLIYYSQIVNDFQKGDIAEGYSVSREKKESFPLTVTSAQKNPTAFYLCATRGSSTDTQYFGPGTRLTVL.

This clonotype showed up just a few times. The chain carries TRBV7-3 and TRBJ2-5, with TRBD1 matching 7 bases. From germline, CDR1 is SGHTA and CDR2 FQGTGA. After removal of 0 bases from V and 1 base from J, the junction contained 2 bases not matched to a gene. The CDR3 loop spans 15 amino acids. The CDR3, as DNA: TGTGCCAGCAGCTTAACGGGGACAGCCCAAGAGACCCAGTACTTC. Amino acid sequence: CASSLTGTAQETQYF.

This clonotype was observed a few times. This chain joins TRBV5-1 and TRBJ2-6; perhaps TRBD2 as D (5 bases). Germline V gene data show CDR1 as SGHRS and CDR2 as YFSETQ. The CDR3 spans 17 residues. V was pared by 4 bases and J by 0 bases, with 14 bases between. The CDR3 DNA reads as TGCGCCAGCAGCCCCCAGAGGGCTCGCTCTGGGGCCAACGTCCTGACTTTC. It yields the protein CASSPQRARSGANVLTF.

Only one count was recorded for this clonotype. The chain joins TRBV6-5 to TRBJ2-1; 7 positions match TRBD2. The CDR3 covers 15 residues. The germline CDR1 and CDR2 sequences are MNHEY and SVGAGI. Trimming cost V 4 bases and J 10 bases; bases outside gene matches: 13. This CDR3 is CASSSPTLAGYEQFF. The CDR3 nucleotides read TGTGCCAGCAGTTCCCCTACCTTAGCGGGTTACGAGCAGTTCTTC.